This TCR beta chain was recovered during a study of T cell repertoires in cytomegalovirus infection. The wider study: Well-studied HLA-B-restricted CMV epitopes were used in the study alongside recently identified HLA-C-restricted ones. Public TCR beta signature analysis indicated the presence of both CMV infection and matching HLA type. Regarding the study as a whole: There were carriers of CMV plus the relevant HLA, and cumulative public TCR beta family frequency identified them. There were HLA-C-restricted CMV-specific TCR beta clonotypes dominating the ex vivo response.

Germline-derived CDR1 and CDR2 are MRHNA and SNTAGT. Trimming at V came to 2 bases and at J to 0 bases, leaving 8 bases not matched to a gene. The length of the CDR3 is 17 residues. MiXCR, run by TCRdb on the reads, gives a single entry per CDR3 protein. This sample yields 100,000 or so distinct CDR3 sequences, of which under 45% are seen a single time; 65% to 75% belongs to the top ten. Concerning this clonotype itself: What it recognizes is unknown.

The gene calls are TRBV6-4 and TRBJ2-3; the match to TRBD2 covers 7 bases. The sequence was obtained from a human donor in good health (CMV status not recorded). Some clones in this sample may be carry-over from other donors' samples. Specimen: CD8+ T cells from cultured PBMCs, collected from culture after CMV antigen stimulation. The CDR3 loop reads CASSDRGSGDSTDTQYF. Written as DNA, the CDR3 is TGTGCCAGCAGTGACAGAGGAAGCGGGGACAGCACAGATACGCAGTATTTT.